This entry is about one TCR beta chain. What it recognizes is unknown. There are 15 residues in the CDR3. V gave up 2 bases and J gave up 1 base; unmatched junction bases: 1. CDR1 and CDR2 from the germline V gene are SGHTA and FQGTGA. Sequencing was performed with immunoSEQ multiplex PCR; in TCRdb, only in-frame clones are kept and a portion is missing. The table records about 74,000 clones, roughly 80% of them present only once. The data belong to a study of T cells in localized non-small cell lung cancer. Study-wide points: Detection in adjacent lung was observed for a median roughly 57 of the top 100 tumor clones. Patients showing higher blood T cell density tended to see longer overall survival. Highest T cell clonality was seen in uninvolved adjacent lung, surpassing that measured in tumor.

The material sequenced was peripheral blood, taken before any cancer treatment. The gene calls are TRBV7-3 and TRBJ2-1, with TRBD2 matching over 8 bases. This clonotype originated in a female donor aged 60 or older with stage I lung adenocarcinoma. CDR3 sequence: CASSLLAGSYNEQFF. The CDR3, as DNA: TGTGCCAGCAGCTTACTAGCGGGTTCCTACAATGAGCAGTTCTTC.